The 12 T cell receptor beta chains listed next were all sequenced from one sample in a study of CD8+CD57+ T cells in acquired aplastic anemia. TCR beta VDJ and CDR3 were profiled, and genomic DNA was the template. From the reads, TCRdb called clonotypes with MiXCR, one entry per CDR3 protein. The sample contains 200,000 to 250,000 distinct CDR3 sequences, 61% of which appear only once. The source material was sorted CD4+, CD8+, or CD8+CD57+ T cells (not recorded which) from PBMCs. The receptor source for this set is a human donor in good health.

This clonotype was counted ten times or more. The chain couples TRBV5-1 to TRBJ2-3; TRBD1 is a possible D gene (6 bases). Germline values: CDR1 SGHRS, CDR2 YFSETQ. CDR3 length: 16 amino acids. V lost 1 base to trimming and J lost 0 bases, with 12 bases between them. The CDR3 region has the DNA TGCGCCAGCAGCTTGACGACAGGTTTTAGCACAGATACGCAGTATTTT. Translating it yields CASSLTTGFSTDTQYF. Looking up the rest from reference TRBV5-1 and TRBJ2-3 gives the full variable domain: KAGVTQTPRYLIKTRGQQVTLSCSPISGHRSVSWYQQTPGQGLQFLFEYFSETQRNKGNFPGRFSGRQFSNSRSEMNVSTLELGDSALYLCASSLTTGFSTDTQYFGPGTRLTVL.

The DNA for the CDR3 is TGCAGTGCTAGGGGGCGCACGGGTTCCTACGAGCAGTACTTC. Translating gives CSARGRTGSYEQYF. V and J are TRBV20-1 and TRBJ2-7; D perhaps matches TRBD1 (5 bases). The CDR3 is 14 residues long. Per the germline V gene, CDR1 is DFQATT and CDR2 is SNEGSKA (reference sequence). V was shortened by 3 bases and J by 1 base, with 13 bases between the two germline ends.

CDR3: CAWTRLGPDNEQFF. For the CDR3, the DNA is TGTGCCTGGACTAGGCTAGGGCCGGACAATGAGCAGTTCTTC. The chain uses TRBV9 and TRBJ2-1, with 7 bases that match TRBD2. The CDR3 runs to 14 residues. J was trimmed by 5 bases and V by 10 bases; bases with no gene match: 12. Germline V gene lookup returns CDR1 SGDLS and CDR2 YYNGEE.

This clonotype was found once. J is TRBJ1-1 and V is TRBV10-1; D ambiguous. The V and J ends lost 5 bases and 0 bases respectively, with 13 bases between them. The CDR3 is 15 residues long. The germline CDR1 and CDR2 sequences are WNHNN and SYGVQD (reference sequence). Here the CDR3 reads CASSFSDGMNTEAFF. For the CDR3, the DNA is TGCGCCAGCAGTTTTTCGGACGGCATGAACACTGAAGCTTTCTTT.

A few counts support this clonotype. A read error may explain this, as a much larger clone is one base away. This chain links TRBV15 with TRBJ1-5, with D perhaps TRBD1 (6 bases). CDR1 is LNHNV, CDR2 YYDKDF, per germline (reference sequence). The V and J ends lost 11 bases and 0 bases respectively, with 20 bases between them. The CDR3 loop spans 16 amino acids. CDR3 residues: CAANWGLPTSNQPQHF. CDR3 in DNA: TGTGCCGCAAACTGGGGGCTCCCCACTAGCAATCAGCCCCAGCATTTT.

This chain uses TRBV7-6 with TRBJ1-1, with D perhaps matching TRBD1 (5 bases). V was clipped by 10 bases and J by 4 bases, with 16 bases between them. Germline lookup yields CDR1 SGHVS and CDR2 FNYEAQ. This CDR3 region has 13 residues. The CDR3 DNA reads TGTGCCAACAGTGTCGGGGGGAGCACTGAAGCTTTCTTT. This translates into CANSVGGSTEAFF.

Concerning this clonotype: A single base separates this from a much larger clone, so it may be a read error. The chain carries TRBV12-3 or TRBV12-4 and TRBJ1-6; 10 nucleotides match TRBD1. V shed 5 bases and J 8 bases; nucleotides not matched to a gene: 6. This CDR3 is built from 15 residues. CDR3 sequence: CASSASGTGDSPLHF. Written as DNA, the CDR3 is TGTGCCAGCAGTGCCTCCGGGACAGGGGATTCACCCCTCCACTTT.

This clonotype was detected a few times. J is TRBJ2-7 and V is TRBV15; TRBD1 matches 7 bases. Germline V gene data show CDR1 as LNHNV and CDR2 as YYDKDF (reference sequence). The V gene end was trimmed by 1 base and the J gene end by 0 bases; junction bases not matched to a gene: 3. The CDR3 totals 15 residues. CDR3 region: CATSRAGDSSYEQYF. Written as DNA, the CDR3 is TGTGCCACCAGCAGAGCAGGGGACAGCTCCTACGAGCAGTACTTC.

The genes are TRBV7-6 and TRBJ2-1; D may correspond to TRBD1 or TRBD2 (7 bases each). This CDR3 region has 16 residues. Between the trimmed V and J ends, which lost 5 bases and 2 bases, there was a span of 16 bases. CDR1 and CDR2 from the germline V gene are SGHVS and FNYEAQ. Here the CDR3 reads CASSPRGGQPYNEQFF. CDR3 DNA: TGTGCCAGCAGCCCTCGCGGGGGACAGCCCTACAATGAGCAGTTCTTC.

The J gene is TRBJ1-1, the V gene TRBV5-1, with 8 bases lining up with TRBD1. Per the germline V gene, CDR1 is SGHRS and CDR2 is YFSETQ. The CDR3 is made up of 13 amino acids. Trimming took 3 bases from V and 8 from J; bases not matched to a gene: 6. Written as DNA, the CDR3 is TGCGCCAGCAGCTGGGGACAGGACTGGGAAGCTTTCTTT. It specifies CASSWGQDWEAFF.

The rearrangement links TRBV7-2 to TRBJ2-5, with a tentative D call TRBD2 (6 bases). Trimming left V 0 bases short and J 5 bases short, with 13 bases between. CDR1 is SGHTA, CDR2 FQGNSA, per germline. This CDR3 has 15 residues. This chain's CDR3 is CASSLAPTSLETQYF. The CDR3 DNA is TGTGCCAGCAGCTTAGCGCCCACTAGCTTGGAGACCCAGTACTTC. Full variable domain (remainder filled in from reference TRBV7-2 and TRBJ2-5): GAGVSQSPSNKVTEKGKDVELRCDPISGHTALYWYRQSLGQGLEFLIYFQGNSAPDKSGLPSDRFSAERTGGSVSTLTIQRTQQEDSAVYLCASSLAPTSLETQYFGPGTRLLVL.

The genes are TRBV29-1 and TRBJ2-7; 8 nucleotides line up with TRBD1. This CDR3 contains 13 residues. Germline CDR1 is SQVTM and CDR2 is ANQGSEA. V was pared by 7 bases and J by 6 bases, with 11 bases of the junction left unmatched. The CDR3 nucleotides read TGCAGCGCAGAAAGGGGGACAGGTGCCGAGCAGTACTTC. This encodes CSAERGTGAEQYF.